Each of the 25 T cell receptor beta chains below was sequenced from the same sample in a study of T cells in Graves' hyperthyroidism and ophthalmopathy. TCR beta CDR3 sequences were amplified from RNA transcripts. HTBI primers were the set used in a first-round RT-PCR of the TCR CDR3. TCRdb independently ran MiXCR on the multiplex PCR reads; one entry per CDR3 protein. Altogether about 600,000 distinct CDR3 sequences are present, roughly 15% being singletons, with the ten largest covering around 13%. The sequenced sample consisted of blood. The receptors stem from a woman aged 45-60 years with Graves' ophthalmopathy.

This clonotype was counted ten times or more. This chain uses TRBV20-1 with TRBJ2-7; 7 nucleotides agree with TRBD1. Germline trimming cut 6 bases from V and 4 bases from J; bases unmatched to any gene: 12. CDR1 is DFQATT and CDR2 is SNEGSKA in the germline V gene (reference sequence). CDR3 length: 14 amino acids. CDR3 in DNA: TGCAGTGCAACAGGGACAGTCATCCCTTACGAGCAGTACTTC. It is translated as CSATGTVIPYEQYF.

This clonotype was observed many times. The V and J genes are TRBV28 and TRBJ2-2; 8 nucleotides match TRBD2. The ends lost 2 bases at V and 8 bases at J; junction bases unmatched: 10. CDR1 and CDR2 (germline): MDHEN, SYDVKM. This CDR3 comprises 16 residues. CDR3 loop: CASSLVSLAGTGELFF. CDR3 DNA sequence: TGTGCCAGCAGTTTAGTTAGTCTAGCGGGCACGGGGGAGCTGTTTTTT. Together with reference TRBV28 and TRBJ2-2, the CDR3 gives the full variable domain: DVKVTQSSRYLVKRTGEKVFLECVQDMDHENMFWYRQDPGLGLRLIYFSYDVKMKEKGDIPEGYSVSREKKERFSLILESASTNQTSMYLCASSLVSLAGTGELFFGEGSRLTVL.

This clonotype was seen only a few times. V and J are TRBV7-9 and TRBJ1-6, with 11 bases identical to TRBD1. Germline CDR1 reads SEHNR; CDR2 reads FQNEAQ (reference sequence). The CDR3 runs 16 residues. Trimming removed 4 bases from V and 6 bases from J; junction bases left unmatched: 5. This CDR3 is CASSSAGTGGNSPLHF. For the CDR3, the DNA is TGTGCCAGCAGCTCTGCGGGGACAGGGGGTAATTCACCCCTCCACTTT.

There are a few counts of this clonotype. The chain has TRBV7-3 and TRBJ2-1; D may be TRBD1 (7 bases). V shed 2 bases and J shed 9 bases, with 14 bases lying between them. The germline V gene has CDR1 SGHTA and CDR2 FQGTGA. The CDR3 extends over 14 amino acids. The CDR3 coding sequence is TGTGCCAGCAGCTTACAGGGGGGAAGGACTGAGCAGTTCTTC. It yields the protein CASSLQGGRTEQFF.

There are many counts of this clonotype. In DNA, the CDR3 is TGCAGTGCTAGCGGACTAGACGATAATGAGCAGTTCTTC. Translating it yields CSASGLDDNEQFF. This chain uses TRBV20-1 with TRBJ2-1, with 7 bases fitting TRBD2. Trimming cost V 3 bases and J 7 bases; bases outside gene matches: 6. The CDR3 sequence is 13 residues long. Germline loops: CDR1 DFQATT, CDR2 SNEGSKA (reference sequence).

V and J are TRBV5-1 and TRBJ2-7; TRBD2 matches at 9 bases. This CDR3 spans 14 amino acids. V trimming: 6 bases; J trimming: 3 bases; junction bases outside the gene matches: 7. In germline, CDR1 is SGHRS, CDR2 YFSETQ. The CDR3 region has the DNA TGCGCCAGCACCCTAGCGGGGACCGGCTACGAGCAGTACTTC. Translating gives CASTLAGTGYEQYF.

Comment on this clonotype: Germline and junction disagree at one end, which may indicate a read error. The chain is built from TRBV20-1 and TRBJ1-1; D gene ambiguous. This CDR3 region has 13 residues. Germline V gene lookup returns CDR1 DFQATT and CDR2 SNEGSKA (reference sequence). The CDR3 region is CSASSGMNAEAFF. CDR3 nucleotides: TGCAGTGCTAGTTCGGGGATGAACGCTGAAGCTTTCTTT.

This clonotype occurred many times. CDR3 amino acids: CASSPAAGSSYNEQFF. In nucleotides, the CDR3 is TGTGCCAGCAGCCCTGCCGCAGGGAGCTCCTACAATGAGCAGTTCTTC. The V call is TRBV9, the J call TRBJ2-1; D assignment may be TRBD1 or TRBD2 (5 bases each). V lost 4 bases and J lost 0, with 14 bases in between. The CDR3 consists of 16 residues. CDR1 SGDLS and CDR2 YYNGEE come from the germline V gene.

The sample holds many counts of this clonotype. The chain couples TRBV27 to TRBJ2-1; 13 bases are shared with TRBD2. Losses at the gene ends were 5 bases for V and 7 bases for J; bases not matched to a gene: 5. The germline V gene encodes CDR1 MNHEY and CDR2 SMNVEV (reference sequence). The CDR3 totals 15 residues. CDR3 DNA sequence: TGTGCCAGCAGTATAGGACTAGCGGGAGTTAATGAGCAGTTCTTC. Amino acids: CASSIGLAGVNEQFF.

This clonotype was seen a handful of times. The rearrangement links TRBV2 to TRBJ1-2; D is undetermined. CDR3 size: 15 residues. The germline V gene encodes CDR1 SNHLY and CDR2 FYNNEI. The V end lost 7 bases, the J end lost 5 bases, and 20 bases lay between the germline ends. CDR3 nucleotides: TGTGCCAGCATTCGCACGAGCAAGGAGAGATATGGCTACACCTTC. Amino acids: CASIRTSKERYGYTF.

This chain links TRBV9 with TRBJ2-2, with D tentatively TRBD2 (6 bases). The V gene's germline CDR1 is SGDLS and CDR2 YYNGEE. The length of the CDR3 is 19 residues. The V gene lost 2 bases and the J gene lost 2 bases, with 22 bases spanning the gap. DNA for the CDR3: TGTGCCAGCAGCGTGATGGGGCTAGCGAGAGGAAGAAACACCGGGGAGCTGTTTTTT. It encodes CASSVMGLARGRNTGELFF.

The chain has TRBV10-3 and TRBJ1-1; TRBD1 might be the D (5 bases). Germline V lookup: CDR1 ENHRY, CDR2 SYGVKD. There are 14 residues in the CDR3. Trimming left V 0 bases short and J 3 bases short, with 8 bases between. The CDR3 sequence: CAISESGTHTEAFF. As DNA, the CDR3 is TGTGCCATCAGTGAGTCCGGGACTCACACTGAAGCTTTCTTT.

This clonotype was counted many times. The chain links TRBV7-9 to TRBJ1-1; 7 nucleotides match TRBD1. CDR1 and CDR2 from the germline V gene are SEHNR and FQNEAQ (reference sequence). This CDR3 spans 13 amino acids. The J segment lost 7 bases and the V segment lost 0 bases, leaving 2 bases of the junction unmatched. For the CDR3, the DNA is TGTGCCAGCAGCTTAGCCCGACAGGGTGAAGCTTTCTTT. Translating gives CASSLARQGEAFF. Full variable domain (outside the CDR3, taken from reference TRBV7-9 and TRBJ1-1): DTGVSQNPRHKITKRGQNVTFRCDPISEHNRLYWYRQTLGQGPEFLTYFQNEAQLEKSRLLSDRFSAERPKGSFSTLEIQRTEQGDSAMYLCASSLARQGEAFFGQGTRLTVV.

V gene TRBV9 combines with J gene TRBJ1-2; D unresolved. Per the germline V gene, CDR1 is SGDLS and CDR2 is YYNGEE. V was cut by 3 bases and J by 4 bases, with 13 bases left in between. The CDR3 is made up of 14 amino acids. Here the CDR3 reads CASSAPSASYGYTF. DNA for the CDR3: TGTGCCAGCAGCGCACCTTCTGCCTCCTATGGCTACACCTTC. Drawing the rest from reference TRBV9 and TRBJ1-2, the complete variable domain is DSGVTQTPKHLITATGQRVTLRCSPRSGDLSVYWYQQSLDQGLQFLIQYYNGEERAKGNILERFSAQQFPDLHSELNLSSLELGDSALYFCASSAPSASYGYTFGSGTRLTVV.

This clonotype has more than one count but fewer than ten. A much larger clonotype is one base distant, so this may be a read error. The chain carries TRBV3-1 and TRBJ1-1; D is uncertain. From germline, CDR1 is LGHDT and CDR2 YNNKEL (reference sequence). The CDR3 has 12 residues. The DNA of the CDR3 is TGTGCCAGCAGCGAGATGAACACTAAAGCTTTCTTT. Its translation: CASSEMNTKAFF.

This clonotype was detected ten times or more. The chain links TRBV6-2 or TRBV6-3 to TRBJ2-1, with D perhaps matching TRBD2 (6 bases). The CDR3 contains 14 residues. V dropped 6 bases and J dropped 2 bases, with 11 bases sitting between them. Germline V gene lookup returns CDR1 MNHEY and CDR2 SVGEGT. The CDR3, as DNA: TGTGCCAGCAGGGTTAGCGGAACCTACAATGAGCAGTTCTTC. This gives the protein CASRVSGTYNEQFF.

This clonotype was seen ten or more times. The rearrangement joins TRBV7-6 to TRBJ2-1; D may be TRBD1 (6 bases). Trimming left V 2 bases short and J 8 bases short, with 10 bases between. CDR3 length: 13 amino acids. CDR1 SGHVS and CDR2 FNYEAQ come from the germline V gene. The CDR3 sequence: CASSLRGSYEQFF. CDR3 coding DNA: TGTGCCAGCAGCTTAAGGGGGTCTTATGAGCAGTTCTTC.

The table lists this clonotype with many counts. The chain uses TRBV28 and TRBJ2-1, with D possibly matching TRBD2 (6 bases). The V gene's germline CDR1 is MDHEN and CDR2 SYDVKM. The germline V and J ends were trimmed by 5 bases and 9 bases, with 26 bases remaining between them. The CDR3 runs 17 residues. The CDR3 sequence: CASSPVNRESIGGEQFF. The CDR3 nucleotides are TGTGCCAGCAGTCCTGTCAATCGGGAGTCCATTGGGGGTGAGCAGTTCTTC.

Only one count was recorded for this clonotype. A read error may be the cause here, since a much bigger clone is one base away. The J gene is TRBJ2-3, the V gene TRBV10-3; 9 bases line up with TRBD2. V gave up 6 bases and J gave up 8 bases; unmatched junction bases: 9. This CDR3 spans 14 amino acids. From germline, CDR1 is ENHRY and CDR2 SYGVKD. CDR3 DNA: TGTGCCATCAGCCAGGGACTAGCTTTAGGTACGCAGTATTTT. Encoded protein: CAISQGLALGTQYF.

This clonotype was observed at least ten times. The CDR3, as DNA: TGTGCCAGCAGTCCGCCGGGGGGGGGCTCCTACAATGAGCAGTTCTTC. Translating gives CASSPPGGGSYNEQFF. The genes are TRBV28 and TRBJ2-1, with 8 nucleotides matching TRBD2. Germline V gene lookup returns CDR1 MDHEN and CDR2 SYDVKM. The V segment lost 5 bases and the J segment 0 bases; nucleotides outside the gene matches: 6. The CDR3 spans 16 residues.

The rearrangement uses TRBV7-3 and TRBJ2-3; 9 nucleotides align to TRBD1. V lost 2 bases and J lost 3; bases outside the gene matches: 3. The CDR3 length is 15 residues. CDR1 is SGHTA and CDR2 is FQGTGA in the germline V gene. The CDR3 coding sequence is TGTGCCAGCAGCTTAGGGACAGGGTTTACAGATACGCAGTATTTT. It translates to CASSLGTGFTDTQYF.

The chain recombines TRBV6-2 or TRBV6-3 with TRBJ2-1; D is perhaps TRBD2 (6 bases). The V gene lost 2 bases and the J gene lost 6 bases, with 17 bases spanning the gap. The CDR3 has 16 residues. Germline V gene lookup returns CDR1 MNHEY and CDR2 SVGEGT. For the CDR3, the DNA is TGTGCCAGCAGTTACAGGGCGGGGCCCCCCCTCAATGAGCAGTTCTTC. Its protein is CASSYRAGPPLNEQFF.

This clonotype turned up a few times. The V and J genes are TRBV27 and TRBJ2-2, with D perhaps matching TRBD1 (7 bases). Trimming shortened V by 6 bases and J by 2 bases, and 19 bases separated the two germline ends. Germline values: CDR1 MNHEY, CDR2 SMNVEV (reference sequence). The CDR3 totals 17 residues. CDR3 sequence (DNA): TGTGCCAGCAGAGATACGGGCGGGACAGCCAACACCGGGGAGCTGTTTTTT. It yields the protein CASRDTGGTANTGELFF.

The table lists this clonotype with many counts. The chain carries TRBV30 and TRBJ2-2, with D unresolved. Per the germline V gene, CDR1 is GTSNPN and CDR2 is SVGIG (reference sequence). With 2 bases removed from V and 4 bases from J, the gap between germline ends came to 8 bases. This CDR3 has 13 residues. The CDR3, as DNA: TGTGCCTGGAGTCTAGACACCACCGGGGAGCTGTTTTTT. The encoded protein is CAWSLDTTGELFF. Filled out from reference TRBV30 and TRBJ2-2, the complete variable domain reads SQTIHQWPATLVQPVGSPLSLECTVEGTSNPNLYWYRQAAGRGLQLLFYSVGIGQISSEVPQNLSASRPQDRQFILSSKKLLLSDSGFYLCAWSLDTTGELFFGEGSRLTVL.

This clonotype occurred many times. The chain couples TRBV12-3 or TRBV12-4 to TRBJ2-1; D remains ambiguous. The CDR3 spans 13 residues. The V end was cut by 3 bases, the J end by 4 bases, with 7 bases between. The CDR3 DNA reads as TGTGCCAGCAGTTTCGCGGAATACAATGAGCAGTTCTTC. Translated, it gives CASSFAEYNEQFF.